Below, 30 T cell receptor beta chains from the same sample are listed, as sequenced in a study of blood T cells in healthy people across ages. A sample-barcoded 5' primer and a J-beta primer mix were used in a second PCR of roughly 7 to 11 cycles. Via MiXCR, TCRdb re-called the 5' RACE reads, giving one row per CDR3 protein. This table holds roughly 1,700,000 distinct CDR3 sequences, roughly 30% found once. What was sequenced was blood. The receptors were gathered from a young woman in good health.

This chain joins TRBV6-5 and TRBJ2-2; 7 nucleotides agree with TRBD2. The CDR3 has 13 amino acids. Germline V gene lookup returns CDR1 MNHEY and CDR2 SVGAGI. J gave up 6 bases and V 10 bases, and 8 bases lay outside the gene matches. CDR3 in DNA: TGTGCCACACGAGCGGGGAGGGCCGGGGAGCTGTTTTTT. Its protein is CATRAGRAGELFF.

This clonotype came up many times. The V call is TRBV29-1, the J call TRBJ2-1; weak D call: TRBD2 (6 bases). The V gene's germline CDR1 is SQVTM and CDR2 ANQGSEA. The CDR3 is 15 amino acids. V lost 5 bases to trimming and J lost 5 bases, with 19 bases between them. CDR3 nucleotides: TGCAGCGTTCCCGGGGACTTCCGCGGCGACAATGAGCAGTTCTTC. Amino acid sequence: CSVPGDFRGDNEQFF.

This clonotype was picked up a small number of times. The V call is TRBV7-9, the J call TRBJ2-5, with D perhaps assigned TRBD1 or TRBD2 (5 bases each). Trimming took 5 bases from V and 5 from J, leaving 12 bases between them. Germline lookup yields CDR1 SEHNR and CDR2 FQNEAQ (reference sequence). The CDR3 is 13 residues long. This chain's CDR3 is CASSDWDGETQYF. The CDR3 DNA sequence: TGTGCCAGCAGCGACTGGGACGGGGAGACCCAGTACTTC.

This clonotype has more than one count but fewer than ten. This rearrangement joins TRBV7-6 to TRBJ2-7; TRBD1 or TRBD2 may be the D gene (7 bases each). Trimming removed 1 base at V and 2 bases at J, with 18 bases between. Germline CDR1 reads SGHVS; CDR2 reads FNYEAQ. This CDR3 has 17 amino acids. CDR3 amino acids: CASSLVGGWGGTYEQYF. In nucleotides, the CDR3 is TGTGCCAGCAGCTTAGTAGGGGGCTGGGGGGGGACCTACGAGCAGTACTTC.

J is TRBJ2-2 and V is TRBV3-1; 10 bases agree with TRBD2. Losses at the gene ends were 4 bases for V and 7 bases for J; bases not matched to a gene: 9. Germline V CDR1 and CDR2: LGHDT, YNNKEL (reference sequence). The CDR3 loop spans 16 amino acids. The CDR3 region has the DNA TGTGCCAGCAGCCCCGAGCGGGGGGGCCCCGGCGGGGAGCTGTTTTTT. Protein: CASSPERGGPGGELFF. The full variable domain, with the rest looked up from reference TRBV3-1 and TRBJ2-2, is DTAVSQTPKYLVTQMGNDKSIKCEQNLGHDTMYWYKQDSKKFLKIMFSYNNKELIINETVPNRFSPKSPDKAHLNLHINSLELGDSAVYFCASSPERGGPGGELFFGEGSRLTVL.

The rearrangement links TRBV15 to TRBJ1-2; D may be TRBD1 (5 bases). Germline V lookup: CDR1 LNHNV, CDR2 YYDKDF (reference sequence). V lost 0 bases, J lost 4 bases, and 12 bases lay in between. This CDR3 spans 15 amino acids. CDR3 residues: CATSRDRGASYGYTF. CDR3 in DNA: TGTGCCACCAGCAGAGATAGAGGGGCGTCCTATGGCTACACCTTC.

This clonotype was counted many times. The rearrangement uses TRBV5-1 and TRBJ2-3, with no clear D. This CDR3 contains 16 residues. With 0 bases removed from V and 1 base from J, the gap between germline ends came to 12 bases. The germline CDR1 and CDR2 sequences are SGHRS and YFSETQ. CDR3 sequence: CASSLGISGGTDTQYF. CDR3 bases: TGCGCCAGCAGCTTGGGCATCTCTGGAGGCACAGATACGCAGTATTTT.

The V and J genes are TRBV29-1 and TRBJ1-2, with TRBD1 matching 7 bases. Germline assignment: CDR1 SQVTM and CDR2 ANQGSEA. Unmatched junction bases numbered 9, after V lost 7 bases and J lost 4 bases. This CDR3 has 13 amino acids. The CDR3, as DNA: TGCAGCGCGAAACGGGACAGCACCTATGGCTACACCTTC. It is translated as CSAKRDSTYGYTF.

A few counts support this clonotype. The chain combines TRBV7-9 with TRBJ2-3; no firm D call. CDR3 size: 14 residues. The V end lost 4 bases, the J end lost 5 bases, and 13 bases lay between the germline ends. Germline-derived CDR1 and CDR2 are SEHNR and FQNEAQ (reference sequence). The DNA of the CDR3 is TGTGCCAGCAGCTCCCCGACGGGTGGAGATACGCAGTATTTT. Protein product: CASSSPTGGDTQYF.

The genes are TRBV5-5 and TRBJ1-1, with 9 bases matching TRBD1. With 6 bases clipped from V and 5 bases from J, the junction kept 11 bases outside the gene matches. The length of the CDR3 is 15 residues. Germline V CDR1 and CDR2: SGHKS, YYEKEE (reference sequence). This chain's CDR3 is CASNQQGAFLTEAFF. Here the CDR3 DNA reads TGTGCCAGCAACCAACAGGGGGCATTTTTGACTGAAGCTTTCTTT.

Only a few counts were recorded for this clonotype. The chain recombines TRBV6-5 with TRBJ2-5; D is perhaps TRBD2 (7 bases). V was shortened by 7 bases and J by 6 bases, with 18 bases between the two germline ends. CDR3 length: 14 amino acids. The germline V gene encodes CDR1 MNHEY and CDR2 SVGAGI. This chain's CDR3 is CASTGAGATQTQYF. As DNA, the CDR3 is TGTGCCAGCACGGGGGCGGGGGCCACGCAGACCCAGTACTTC.

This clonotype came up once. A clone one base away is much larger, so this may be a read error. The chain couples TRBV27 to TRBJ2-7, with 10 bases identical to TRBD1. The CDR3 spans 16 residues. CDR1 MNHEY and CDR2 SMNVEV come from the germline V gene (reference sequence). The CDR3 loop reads CASTQTGTGVVYEQCF. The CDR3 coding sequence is TGTGCCAGCACTCAGACCGGGACAGGGGTCGTCTACGAGCAGTGCTTC.

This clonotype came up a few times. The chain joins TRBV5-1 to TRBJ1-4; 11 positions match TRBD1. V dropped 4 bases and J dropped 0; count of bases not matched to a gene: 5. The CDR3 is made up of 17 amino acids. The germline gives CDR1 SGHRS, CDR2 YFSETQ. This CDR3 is CASSAGTGGTTNEKLFF. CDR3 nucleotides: TGCGCCAGCAGCGCTGGGACAGGGGGGACAACTAATGAAAAACTGTTTTTT.

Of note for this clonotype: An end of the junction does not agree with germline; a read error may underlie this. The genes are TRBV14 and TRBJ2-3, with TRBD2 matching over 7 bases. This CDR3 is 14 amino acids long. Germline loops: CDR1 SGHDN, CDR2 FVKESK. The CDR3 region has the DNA TGTGCCAACAGCCAAGCTAGCGGAACAGATACGCAGTATTTT. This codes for CANSQASGTDTQYF. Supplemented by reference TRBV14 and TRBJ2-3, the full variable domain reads EAGVTQFPSHSVIEKGQTVTLRCDPISGHDNLYWYRRVMGKEIKFLLHFVKESKQDESGMPNNRFLAERTGGTYSTLKVQPAELEDSGVYFCANSQASGTDTQYFGPGTRLTVL.

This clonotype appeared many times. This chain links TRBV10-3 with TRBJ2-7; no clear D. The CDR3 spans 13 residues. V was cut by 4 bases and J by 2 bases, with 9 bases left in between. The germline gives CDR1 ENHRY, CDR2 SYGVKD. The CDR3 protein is CAISGQPTYEQYF. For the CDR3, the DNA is TGTGCCATCAGTGGCCAGCCCACCTACGAGCAGTACTTC.

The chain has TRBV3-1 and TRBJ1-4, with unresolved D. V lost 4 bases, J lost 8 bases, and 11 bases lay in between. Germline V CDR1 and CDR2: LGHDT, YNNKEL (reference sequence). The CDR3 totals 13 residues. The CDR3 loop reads CASSPDGKEKLFF. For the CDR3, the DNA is TGTGCCAGCAGCCCTGACGGGAAGGAAAAACTGTTTTTT.

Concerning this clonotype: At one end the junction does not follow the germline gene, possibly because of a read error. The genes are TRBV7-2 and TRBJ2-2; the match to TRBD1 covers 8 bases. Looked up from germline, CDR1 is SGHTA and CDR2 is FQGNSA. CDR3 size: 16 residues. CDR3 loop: CACSADRVSLTGELFF. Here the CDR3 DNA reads TGTGCCTGCAGCGCGGACAGGGTTAGCCTCACCGGGGAGCTGTTTTTT.

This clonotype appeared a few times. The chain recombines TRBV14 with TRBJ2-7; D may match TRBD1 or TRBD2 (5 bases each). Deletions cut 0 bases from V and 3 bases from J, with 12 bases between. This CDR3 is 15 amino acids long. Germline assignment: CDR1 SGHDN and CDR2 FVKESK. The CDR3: CASSQDGAGIYEQYF. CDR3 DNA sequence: TGTGCCAGCAGCCAAGACGGGGCCGGGATCTACGAGCAGTACTTC.

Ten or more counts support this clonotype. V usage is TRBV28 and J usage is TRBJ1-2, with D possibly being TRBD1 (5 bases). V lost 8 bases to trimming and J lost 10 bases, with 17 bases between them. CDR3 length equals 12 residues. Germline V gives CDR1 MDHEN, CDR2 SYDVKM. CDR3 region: CASGKRGRDYTF. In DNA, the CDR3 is TGTGCCAGCGGAAAGAGGGGCCGGGACTACACCTTC.

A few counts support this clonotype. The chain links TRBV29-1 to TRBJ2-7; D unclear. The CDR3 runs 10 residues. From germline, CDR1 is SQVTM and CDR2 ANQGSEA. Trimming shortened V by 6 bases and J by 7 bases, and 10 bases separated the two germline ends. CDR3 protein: CSVGASEQYF. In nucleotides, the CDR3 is TGCAGCGTCGGAGCGAGTGAGCAGTACTTC.

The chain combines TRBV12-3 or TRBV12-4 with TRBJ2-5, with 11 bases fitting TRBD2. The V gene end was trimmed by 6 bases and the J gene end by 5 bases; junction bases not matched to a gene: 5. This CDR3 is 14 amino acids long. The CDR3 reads CASRPTSGAETQYF. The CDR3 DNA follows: TGTGCCAGCAGGCCGACTAGCGGGGCTGAGACCCAGTACTTC.

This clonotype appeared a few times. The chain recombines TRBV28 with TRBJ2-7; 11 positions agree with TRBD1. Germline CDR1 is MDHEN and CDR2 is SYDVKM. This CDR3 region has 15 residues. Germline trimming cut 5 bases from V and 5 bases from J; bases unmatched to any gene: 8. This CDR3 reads CASSLPGQGAHEQYF. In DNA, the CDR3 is TGTGCCAGCAGTCTCCCCGGACAGGGGGCCCACGAGCAGTACTTC.

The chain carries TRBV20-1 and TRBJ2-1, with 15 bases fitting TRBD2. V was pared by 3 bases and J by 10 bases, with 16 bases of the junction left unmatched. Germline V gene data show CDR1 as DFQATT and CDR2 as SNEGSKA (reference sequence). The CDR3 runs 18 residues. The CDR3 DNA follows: TGCAGTGCTAGCCACCACGGACCGGGACTAGCGGGAGGCTGGGAGCAGTTCTTC. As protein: CSASHHGPGLAGGWEQFF.

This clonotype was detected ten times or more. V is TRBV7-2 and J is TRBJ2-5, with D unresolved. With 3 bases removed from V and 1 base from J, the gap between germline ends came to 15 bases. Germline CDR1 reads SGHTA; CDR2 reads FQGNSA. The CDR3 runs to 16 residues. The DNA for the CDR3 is TGTGCCAGCAGCTTCCGCAGGCCCTCTCTCCAAGAGACCCAGTACTTC. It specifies CASSFRRPSLQETQYF.

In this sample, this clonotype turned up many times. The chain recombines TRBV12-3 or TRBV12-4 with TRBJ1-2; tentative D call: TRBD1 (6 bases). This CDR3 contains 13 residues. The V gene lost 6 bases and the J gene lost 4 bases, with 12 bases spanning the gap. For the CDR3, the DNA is TGTGCCAGCAGCCGCGGACAGCTCTATGGCTACACCTTC. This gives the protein CASSRGQLYGYTF.

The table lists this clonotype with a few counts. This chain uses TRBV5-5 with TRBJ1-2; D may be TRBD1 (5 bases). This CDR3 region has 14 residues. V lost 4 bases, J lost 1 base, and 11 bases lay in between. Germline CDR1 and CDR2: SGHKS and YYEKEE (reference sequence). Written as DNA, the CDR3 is TGTGCCAGCAGCCCGACAGCAGATAACTATGGCTACACCTTC. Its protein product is CASSPTADNYGYTF.

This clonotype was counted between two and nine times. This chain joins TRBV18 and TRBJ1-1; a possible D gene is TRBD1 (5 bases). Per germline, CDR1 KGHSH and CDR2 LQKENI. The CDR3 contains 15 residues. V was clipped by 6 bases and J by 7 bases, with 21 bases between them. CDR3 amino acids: CASSPTDVPGLEAFF. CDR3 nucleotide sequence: TGTGCCAGCTCTCCGACAGACGTACCTGGCCTTGAAGCTTTCTTT.

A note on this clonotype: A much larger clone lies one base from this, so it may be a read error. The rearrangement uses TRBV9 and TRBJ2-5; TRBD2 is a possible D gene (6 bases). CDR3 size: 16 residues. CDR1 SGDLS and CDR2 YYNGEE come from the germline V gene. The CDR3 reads CAGSVNPTRAGETQYF. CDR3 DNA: TGTGCCGGCAGCGTAAATCCGACTAGGGCGGGGGAGACCCAGTACTTC.

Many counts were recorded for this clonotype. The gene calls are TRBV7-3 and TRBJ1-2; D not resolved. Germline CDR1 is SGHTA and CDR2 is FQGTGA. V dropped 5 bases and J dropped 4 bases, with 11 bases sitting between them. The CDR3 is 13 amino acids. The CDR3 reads CASSQWSGYGYTF. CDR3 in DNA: TGTGCCAGCAGCCAATGGTCCGGCTATGGCTACACCTTC.

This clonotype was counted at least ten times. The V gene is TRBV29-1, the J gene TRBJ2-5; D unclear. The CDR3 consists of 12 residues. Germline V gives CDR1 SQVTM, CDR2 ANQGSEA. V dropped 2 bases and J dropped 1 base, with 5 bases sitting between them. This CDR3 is CSVELLQETQYF. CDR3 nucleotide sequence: TGCAGCGTTGAACTACTCCAAGAGACCCAGTACTTC.